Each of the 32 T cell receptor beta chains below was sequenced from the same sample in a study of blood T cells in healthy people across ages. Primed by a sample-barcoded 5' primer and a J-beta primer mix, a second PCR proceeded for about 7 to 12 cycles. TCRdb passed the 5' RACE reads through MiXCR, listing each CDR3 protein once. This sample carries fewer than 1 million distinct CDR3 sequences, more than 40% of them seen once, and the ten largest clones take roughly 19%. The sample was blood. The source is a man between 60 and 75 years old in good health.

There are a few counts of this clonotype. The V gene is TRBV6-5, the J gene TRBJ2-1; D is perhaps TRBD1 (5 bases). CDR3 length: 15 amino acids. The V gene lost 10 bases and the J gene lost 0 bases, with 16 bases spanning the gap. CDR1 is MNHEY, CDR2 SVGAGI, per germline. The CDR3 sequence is CATQPDRISYNEQFF. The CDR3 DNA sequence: TGTGCCACCCAACCCGACAGAATCTCCTACAATGAGCAGTTCTTC.

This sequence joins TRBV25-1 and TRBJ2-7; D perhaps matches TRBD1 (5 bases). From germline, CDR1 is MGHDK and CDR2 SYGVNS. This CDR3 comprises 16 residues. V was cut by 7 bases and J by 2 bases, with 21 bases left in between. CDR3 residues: CASTKDEGRAAYEQYF. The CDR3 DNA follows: TGTGCCAGCACCAAAGACGAAGGCAGGGCGGCCTACGAGCAGTACTTC.

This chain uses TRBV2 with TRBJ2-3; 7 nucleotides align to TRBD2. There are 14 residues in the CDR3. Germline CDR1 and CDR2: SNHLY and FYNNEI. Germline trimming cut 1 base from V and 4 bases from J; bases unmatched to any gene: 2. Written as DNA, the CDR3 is TGTGCCAGCAGTGAAGGACTAGCTTCAGATACGCAGTATTTT. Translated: CASSEGLASDTQYF. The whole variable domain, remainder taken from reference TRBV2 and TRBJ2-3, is EPEVTQTPSHQVTQMGQEVILRCVPISNHLYFYWYRQILGQKVEFLVSFYNNEISEKSEIFDDQFSVERPDGSNFTLKIRSTKLEDSAMYFCASSEGLASDTQYFGPGTRLTVL.

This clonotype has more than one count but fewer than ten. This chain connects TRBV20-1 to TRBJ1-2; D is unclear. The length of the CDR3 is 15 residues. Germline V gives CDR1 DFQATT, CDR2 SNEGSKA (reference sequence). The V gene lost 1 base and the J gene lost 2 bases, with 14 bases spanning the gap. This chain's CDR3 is CSARGRAGENYGYTF. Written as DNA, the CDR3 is TGCAGTGCTAGAGGACGGGCAGGAGAAAACTATGGCTACACCTTC.

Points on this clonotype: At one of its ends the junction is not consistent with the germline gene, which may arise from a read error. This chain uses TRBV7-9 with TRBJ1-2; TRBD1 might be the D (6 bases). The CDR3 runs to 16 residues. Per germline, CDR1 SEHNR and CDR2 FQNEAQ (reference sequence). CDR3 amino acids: CASSPSDRTANYGCTF. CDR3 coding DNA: TGTGCCAGCAGCCCTTCTGACAGGACAGCTAACTATGGCTGCACCTTC.

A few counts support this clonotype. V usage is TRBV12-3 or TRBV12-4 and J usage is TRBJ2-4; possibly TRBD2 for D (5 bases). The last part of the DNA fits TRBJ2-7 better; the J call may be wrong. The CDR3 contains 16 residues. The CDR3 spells CASSPRSGGRYYEQYF. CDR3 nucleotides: TGTGCCAGCAGTCCCCGGTCTGGCGGGCGATACTACGAGCAGTACTTC.

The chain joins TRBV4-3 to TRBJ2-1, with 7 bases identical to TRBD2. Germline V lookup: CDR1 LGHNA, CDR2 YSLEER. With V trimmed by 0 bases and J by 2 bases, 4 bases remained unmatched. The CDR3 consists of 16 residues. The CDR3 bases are TGCGCCAGCAGCCAAGAGGAGCGGGGAACCTACAATGAGCAGTTCTTC. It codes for CASSQEERGTYNEQFF.

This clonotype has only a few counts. Here the CDR3 reads CASSYFAGGDKGLDEQFF. The CDR3 bases are TGTGCCAGCAGTTATTTCGCTGGAGGGGACAAGGGCCTTGATGAGCAGTTCTTC. The V call is TRBV6-5, the J call TRBJ2-1, with D possibly called TRBD1 or TRBD2 (6 bases each). This CDR3 contains 18 residues. CDR1 and CDR2 from the germline V gene are MNHEY and SVGAGI. Trimming pared 3 bases from V and 8 bases from J, leaving 26 bases between.

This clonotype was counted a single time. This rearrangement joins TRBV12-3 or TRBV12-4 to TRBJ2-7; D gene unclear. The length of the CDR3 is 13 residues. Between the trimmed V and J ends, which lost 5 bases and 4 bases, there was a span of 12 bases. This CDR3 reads CASSALLVYEQYF. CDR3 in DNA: TGTGCCAGCAGTGCCCTTCTAGTATACGAGCAGTACTTC.

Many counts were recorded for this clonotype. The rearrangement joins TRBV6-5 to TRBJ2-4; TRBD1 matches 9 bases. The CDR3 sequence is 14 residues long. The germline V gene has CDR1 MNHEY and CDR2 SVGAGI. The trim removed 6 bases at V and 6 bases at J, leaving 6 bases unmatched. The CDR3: CASSPRDRANIQYF. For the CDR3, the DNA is TGTGCCAGCAGCCCTCGGGACAGGGCAAACATTCAGTACTTC.

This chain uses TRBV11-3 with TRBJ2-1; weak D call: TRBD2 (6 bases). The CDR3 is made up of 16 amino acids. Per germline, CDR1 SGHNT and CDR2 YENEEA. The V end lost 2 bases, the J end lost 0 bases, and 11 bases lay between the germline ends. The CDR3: CASSLLGGNSYNEQFF. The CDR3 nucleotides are TGTGCCAGCAGCTTACTCGGCGGGAACTCCTACAATGAGCAGTTCTTC.

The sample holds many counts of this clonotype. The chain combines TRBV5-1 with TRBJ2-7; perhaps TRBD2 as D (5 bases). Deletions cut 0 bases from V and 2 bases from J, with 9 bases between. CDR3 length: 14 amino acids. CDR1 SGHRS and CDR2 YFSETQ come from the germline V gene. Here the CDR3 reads CASSLVIGAYEQYF. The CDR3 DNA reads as TGCGCCAGCAGCTTGGTTATCGGGGCCTACGAGCAGTACTTC.

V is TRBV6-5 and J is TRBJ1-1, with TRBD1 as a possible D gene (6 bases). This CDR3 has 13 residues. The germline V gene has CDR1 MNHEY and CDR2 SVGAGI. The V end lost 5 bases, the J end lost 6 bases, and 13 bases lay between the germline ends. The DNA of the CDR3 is TGTGCCAGCAGTAGAGCGACAGGCCCTGAAGCTTTCTTT. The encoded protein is CASSRATGPEAFF.

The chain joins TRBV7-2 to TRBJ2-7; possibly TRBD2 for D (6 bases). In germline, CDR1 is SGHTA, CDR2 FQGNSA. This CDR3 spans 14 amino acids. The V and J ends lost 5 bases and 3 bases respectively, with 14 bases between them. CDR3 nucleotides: TGTGCCAGCAGCCCTGCGGGGTTTATCTACGAGCAGTACTTC. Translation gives CASSPAGFIYEQYF.

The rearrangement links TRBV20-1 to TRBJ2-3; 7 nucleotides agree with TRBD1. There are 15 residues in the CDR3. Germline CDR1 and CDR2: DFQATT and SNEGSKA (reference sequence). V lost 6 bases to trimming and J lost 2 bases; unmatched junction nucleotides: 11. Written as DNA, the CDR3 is TGCAGTGCCACATCGCCGACAGGGAACACAGATACGCAGTATTTT. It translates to CSATSPTGNTDTQYF.

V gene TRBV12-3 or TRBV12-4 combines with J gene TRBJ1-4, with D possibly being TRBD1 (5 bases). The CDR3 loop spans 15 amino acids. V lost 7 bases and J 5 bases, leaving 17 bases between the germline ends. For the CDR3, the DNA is TGTGCCAGCAAAAAGACCGGGGCCCAAAATGAAAAACTGTTTTTT. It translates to CASKKTGAQNEKLFF.

The CDR3 DNA sequence: TGCAGCGCTTACGAGGGACAGGATCATCATGGCTACACCTTC. Translating it yields CSAYEGQDHHGYTF. The gene calls are TRBV29-1 and TRBJ1-2; 8 bases are a match to TRBD1. CDR1 SQVTM and CDR2 ANQGSEA come from the germline V gene. The CDR3 spans 14 residues. V lost 7 bases and J lost 6; bases outside the gene matches: 13.

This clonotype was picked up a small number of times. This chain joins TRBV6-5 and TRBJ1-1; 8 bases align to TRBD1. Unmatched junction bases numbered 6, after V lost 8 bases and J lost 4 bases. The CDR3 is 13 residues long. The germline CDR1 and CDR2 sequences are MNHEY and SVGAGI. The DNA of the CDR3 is TGTGCCAGCTCCAGGGGGCAAGGCACTGAAGCTTTCTTT. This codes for CASSRGQGTEAFF.

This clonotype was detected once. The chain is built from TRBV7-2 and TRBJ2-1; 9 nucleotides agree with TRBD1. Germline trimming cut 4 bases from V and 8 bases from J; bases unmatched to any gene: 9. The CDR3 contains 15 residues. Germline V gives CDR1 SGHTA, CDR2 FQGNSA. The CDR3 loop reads CASSSSGTGTDEQFF. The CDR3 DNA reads TGTGCCAGCAGCTCCTCCGGGACAGGGACCGATGAGCAGTTCTTC.

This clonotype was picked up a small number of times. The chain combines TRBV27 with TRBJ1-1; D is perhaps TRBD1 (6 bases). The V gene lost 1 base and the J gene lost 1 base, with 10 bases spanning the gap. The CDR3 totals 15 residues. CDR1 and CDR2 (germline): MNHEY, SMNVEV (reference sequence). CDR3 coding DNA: TGTGCCAGCAGTTTATGGGTGGGACAGAACACTGAAGCTTTCTTT. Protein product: CASSLWVGQNTEAFF.

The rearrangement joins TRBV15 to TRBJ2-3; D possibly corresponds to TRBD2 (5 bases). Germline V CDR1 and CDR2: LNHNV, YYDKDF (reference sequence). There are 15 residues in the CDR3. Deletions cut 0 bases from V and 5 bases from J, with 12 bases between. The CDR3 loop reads CATSRDLSAGDTQYF. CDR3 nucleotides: TGTGCCACCAGCAGAGATCTCAGCGCGGGAGATACGCAGTATTTT.

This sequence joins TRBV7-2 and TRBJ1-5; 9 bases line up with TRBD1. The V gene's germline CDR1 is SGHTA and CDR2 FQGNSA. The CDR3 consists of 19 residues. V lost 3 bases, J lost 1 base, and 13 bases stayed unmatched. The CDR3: CASSFSLGQGTASNQPQHF. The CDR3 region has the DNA TGTGCCAGCAGCTTTTCCCTGGGACAGGGAACGGCAAGCAATCAGCCCCAGCATTTT.

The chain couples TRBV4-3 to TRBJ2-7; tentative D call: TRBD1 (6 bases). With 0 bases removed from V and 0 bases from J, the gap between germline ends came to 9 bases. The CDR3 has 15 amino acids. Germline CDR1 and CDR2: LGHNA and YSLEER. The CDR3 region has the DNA TGCGCCAGCAGCCAAGAGTGGACAGTCTCCTACGAGCAGTACTTC. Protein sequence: CASSQEWTVSYEQYF.

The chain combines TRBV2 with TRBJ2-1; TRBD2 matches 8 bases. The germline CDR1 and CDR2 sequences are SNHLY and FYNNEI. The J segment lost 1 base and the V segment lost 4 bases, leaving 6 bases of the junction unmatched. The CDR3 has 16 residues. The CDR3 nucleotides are TGTGCCAGCAGTGGACCCGTAGCGGGATCCTACAATGAGCAGTTCTTC. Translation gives CASSGPVAGSYNEQFF.

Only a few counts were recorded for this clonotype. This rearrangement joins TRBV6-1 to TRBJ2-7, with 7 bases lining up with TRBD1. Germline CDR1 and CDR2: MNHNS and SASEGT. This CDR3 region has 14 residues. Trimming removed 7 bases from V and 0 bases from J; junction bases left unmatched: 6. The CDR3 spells CASNPDRYSYEQYF. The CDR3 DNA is TGTGCCAGCAACCCGGACAGGTACTCCTACGAGCAGTACTTC.

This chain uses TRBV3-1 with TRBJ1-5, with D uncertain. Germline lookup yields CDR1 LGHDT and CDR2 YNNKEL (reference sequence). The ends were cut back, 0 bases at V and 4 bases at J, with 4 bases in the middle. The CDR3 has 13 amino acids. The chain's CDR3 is CASSQDLNQPQHF. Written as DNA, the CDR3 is TGTGCCAGCAGCCAAGACTTAAATCAGCCCCAGCATTTT.

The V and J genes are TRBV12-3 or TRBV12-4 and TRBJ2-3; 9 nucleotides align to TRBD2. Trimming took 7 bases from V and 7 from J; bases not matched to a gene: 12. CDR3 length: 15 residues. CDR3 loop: CASNQDGLAGNTQYF. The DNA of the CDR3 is TGTGCCAGCAATCAGGACGGCCTAGCGGGGAATACGCAGTATTTT.

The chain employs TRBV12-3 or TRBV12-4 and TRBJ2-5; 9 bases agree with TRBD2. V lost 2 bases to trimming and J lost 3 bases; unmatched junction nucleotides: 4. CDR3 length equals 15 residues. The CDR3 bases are TGTGCCAGCAGTTTAAGGTCTAGCGGGAAAGAGACCCAGTACTTC. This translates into CASSLRSSGKETQYF.

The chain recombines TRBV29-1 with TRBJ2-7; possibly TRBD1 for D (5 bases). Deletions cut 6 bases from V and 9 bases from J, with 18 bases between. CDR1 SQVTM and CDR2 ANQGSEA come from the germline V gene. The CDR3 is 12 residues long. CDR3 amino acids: CSVATATIGQYF. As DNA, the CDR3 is TGCAGCGTAGCGACAGCTACGATAGGGCAGTACTTC.

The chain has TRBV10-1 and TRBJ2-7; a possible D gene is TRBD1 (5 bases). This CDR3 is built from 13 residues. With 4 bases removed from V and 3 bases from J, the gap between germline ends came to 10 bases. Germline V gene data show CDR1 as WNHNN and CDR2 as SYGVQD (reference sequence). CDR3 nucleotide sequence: TGCGCCAGCAGTGCAGGACATATCTACGAGCAGTACTTC. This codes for CASSAGHIYEQYF.

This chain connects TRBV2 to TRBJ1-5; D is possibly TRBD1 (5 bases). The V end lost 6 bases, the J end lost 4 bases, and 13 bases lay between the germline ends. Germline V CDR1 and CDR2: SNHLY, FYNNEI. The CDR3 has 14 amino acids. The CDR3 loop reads CASRVRQSNQPQHF. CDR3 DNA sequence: TGTGCCAGCAGGGTAAGACAGTCTAATCAGCCCCAGCATTTT.

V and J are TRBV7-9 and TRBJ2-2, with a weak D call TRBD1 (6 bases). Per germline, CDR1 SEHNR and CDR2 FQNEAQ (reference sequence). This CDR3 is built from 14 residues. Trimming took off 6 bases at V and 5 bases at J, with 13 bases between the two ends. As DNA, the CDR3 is TGTGCCAGCAGGAAGACAGGAACGACCGGGGAGCTGTTTTTT. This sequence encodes CASRKTGTTGELFF.